The 8 T cell receptor beta chains in this list originate from one sample, sequenced in a study of PD-L1 blockade in urothelial cancer. Sequencing used immunoSEQ multiplex PCR; TCRdb keeps in-frame clones, though not all of them. The sample lists around 110,000 clones, approximately 90% occurring once. The time point is: peripheral blood 6 weeks after treatment start. The sequencing used PBMCs, collected around atezolizumab (anti-PD-L1) treatment. The receptor set was obtained from a man aged 55 to 70 with urothelial cancer.

The chain joins TRBV4-1 to TRBJ1-4, with a possible D match to TRBD1 (5 bases). Trimming removed 1 base from V and 6 bases from J, with 9 bases in between. This CDR3 is 14 amino acids long. Germline V lookup: CDR1 MGHRA, CDR2 YSYEKL. DNA for the CDR3: TGCGCCAGCAGCCAAGGCAGGGAGGATGAAAAACTGTTTTTT. Its translation is CASSQGREDEKLFF.

The V and J genes are TRBV6-5 and TRBJ2-7; weak D call: TRBD1 (5 bases). The germline V and J ends were trimmed by 4 bases and 1 base, with 14 bases remaining between them. This CDR3 has 15 amino acids. Germline loops: CDR1 MNHEY, CDR2 SVGAGI. The CDR3 loop reads CASSSTDSLSYEQYF. In DNA, the CDR3 is TGTGCCAGCAGTTCCACTGACAGCTTGTCCTACGAGCAGTACTTC.

This rearrangement joins TRBV5-1 to TRBJ2-2; 9 bases agree with TRBD1. The J segment lost 0 bases and the V segment lost 7 bases, leaving 4 bases of the junction unmatched. This CDR3 has 15 amino acids. Germline loops: CDR1 SGHRS, CDR2 YFSETQ. The CDR3 bases are TGCGCCAGCGAGGGGACAGGGACGAACACCGGGGAGCTGTTTTTT. Translating it yields CASEGTGTNTGELFF.

The chain uses TRBV7-6 and TRBJ2-5; 8 bases are shared with TRBD2. V was pared by 1 base and J by 0 bases, with 7 bases of the junction left unmatched. The CDR3 has 17 amino acids. Germline V gene data show CDR1 as SGHVS and CDR2 as FNYEAQ. The CDR3 spells CASSLEPGGRYQETQYF. The DNA of the CDR3 is TGTGCCAGCAGCTTAGAACCGGGGGGGCGGTACCAAGAGACCCAGTACTTC.

This sequence joins TRBV21-1 and TRBJ1-4. TRBV21-1 is tagged as a pseudogene. The CDR3 totals 16 residues. CDR3 region: CASSNPRTLLGGKLFF. CDR3 in DNA: TGTGCCAGCAGCAACCCCCGGACACTACTGGGGGGGAAACTGTTTTTT.

The chain employs TRBV15 and TRBJ2-5; D is undetermined. From germline, CDR1 is LNHNV and CDR2 YYDKDF (reference sequence). V lost 0 bases, J lost 2 bases, and 4 bases lay in between. The CDR3 runs 13 residues. For the CDR3, the DNA is TGTGCCACCAGCAGAGATTCGCAAGAGACCCAGTACTTC. Translating gives CATSRDSQETQYF.

The chain carries TRBV19 and TRBJ2-6; D gene uncertain. The CDR3 spans 15 residues. Trimming cost V 6 bases and J 0 bases, with 9 bases left between them. The germline gives CDR1 LNHDA, CDR2 SQIVND (reference sequence). Written as DNA, the CDR3 is TGTGCCAGTAGAAGTTCCTACTCTGGGGCCAACGTCCTGACTTTC. This sequence encodes CASRSSYSGANVLTF.

V and J are TRBV5-4 and TRBJ2-1; D might be TRBD1 (5 bases). This CDR3 is built from 13 residues. V lost 4 bases and J lost 4, with 9 bases in between. Germline values: CDR1 SGHNT, CDR2 YYREEE (reference sequence). CDR3 sequence: CASSQTEYNEQFF. The CDR3 DNA sequence: TGTGCCAGCAGCCAGACAGAGTACAATGAGCAGTTCTTC.